This entry lists 29 T cell receptor beta chains sequenced from one sample in a study of T cells in localized non-small cell lung cancer. Data came from immunoSEQ multiplex PCR; TCRdb stores just in-frame clones and leaves some out. Of over a thousand clones in the sample, 25% to 35% were seen once. This sample comprised lung tumor tissue, obtained before any cancer treatment. The receptors derive from a male donor older than 55 with stage I squamous cell lung carcinoma.

The genes are TRBV19 and TRBJ1-1; no firm D call. The CDR3 loop spans 13 amino acids. V was shortened by 6 bases and J by 5 bases, with 13 bases between the two germline ends. Germline values: CDR1 LNHDA, CDR2 SQIVND (reference sequence). The CDR3 protein is CASRLAGRTEAFF. The CDR3 DNA reads TGTGCCAGTAGACTGGCGGGAAGGACTGAAGCTTTCTTT.

This clone is deemed medium-sized. The V call is TRBV11-3, the J call TRBJ2-1; TRBD2 might be the D (6 bases). The V gene's germline CDR1 is SGHNT and CDR2 YENEEA. The length of the CDR3 is 16 residues. Trimming stripped 5 bases from V and 6 bases from J, with 20 bases between. The CDR3, as DNA: TGTGCCAGCAGCCCCGGGCGGGACCACCCTGGCAATGAGCAGTTCTTC. It is translated as CASSPGRDHPGNEQFF.

The chain joins TRBV30 to TRBJ2-3; D unresolved. V was clipped by 0 bases and J by 5 bases, with 12 bases between them. Germline V gene data show CDR1 as GTSNPN and CDR2 as SVGIG (reference sequence). The CDR3 is 14 residues long. The CDR3, as DNA: TGTGCCTGGAGTGTACTATCGAGGAAAGATACGCAGTATTTT. Translation gives CAWSVLSRKDTQYF.

This clone has a handful of counts. This chain links TRBV9 with TRBJ2-3; D perhaps matches TRBD2 (6 bases). V was cut by 6 bases and J by 3 bases, with 20 bases left in between. The CDR3 runs to 16 residues. Germline V gene lookup returns CDR1 SGDLS and CDR2 YYNGEE. The DNA of the CDR3 is TGTGCCAGCACCCCAGGAGGGCAGCCAACTACAGATACGCAGTATTTT. Protein product: CASTPGGQPTTDTQYF. The variable domain in full, with the rest retrieved from reference TRBV9 and TRBJ2-3, is DSGVTQTPKHLITATGQRVTLRCSPRSGDLSVYWYQQSLDQGLQFLIQYYNGEERAKGNILERFSAQQFPDLHSELNLSSLELGDSALYFCASTPGGQPTTDTQYFGPGTRLTVL.

The gene calls are TRBV27 and TRBJ2-7, with TRBD2 matching over 7 bases. The CDR3 sequence is 14 residues long. Trimming removed 2 bases from V and 5 bases from J; junction bases left unmatched: 6. From germline, CDR1 is MNHEY and CDR2 SMNVEV (reference sequence). The CDR3 here is CASSLIGRRNEQYF. As DNA, the CDR3 is TGTGCCAGCAGTTTAATCGGGAGGAGGAACGAGCAGTACTTC.

V is TRBV30 and J is TRBJ1-5; 8 bases line up with TRBD1. With 0 bases clipped from V and 3 bases from J, the junction kept 10 bases outside the gene matches. This CDR3 spans 17 amino acids. Germline CDR1 GTSNPN, CDR2 SVGIG (reference sequence). Here the CDR3 DNA reads TGTGCCTGGAGTGTATCCAGGGGGCAGGTATCCAATCAGCCCCAGCATTTT. It codes for CAWSVSRGQVSNQPQHF.

The V gene is TRBV19, the J gene TRBJ2-7, with a tentative D call TRBD2 (5 bases). The CDR3 has 13 residues. Trimming stripped 3 bases from V and 5 bases from J, with 11 bases between. Per the germline V gene, CDR1 is LNHDA and CDR2 is SQIVND (reference sequence). The CDR3 reads CASSIGQRDEQYF. The CDR3 coding sequence is TGTGCCAGTAGTATCGGGCAGAGGGACGAGCAGTACTTC.

The V and J genes are TRBV14 and TRBJ1-3; D not certain. Germline V gene sequence: CDR1 SGHDN, CDR2 FVKESK. The CDR3 has 14 amino acids. V lost 3 bases, J lost 2 bases, and 8 bases lay in between. DNA for the CDR3: TGTGCCAGCAGCCATTACTCAGCTGGAAACACCATATATTTT. It encodes CASSHYSAGNTIYF.

The V and J genes are TRBV18 and TRBJ2-2, with D possibly being TRBD1 (5 bases). Germline assignment: CDR1 KGHSH and CDR2 LQKENI. This CDR3 has 15 residues. V was pared by 0 bases and J by 5 bases, with 10 bases between. The CDR3 nucleotides read TGTGCCAGCTCACCACCGGGGCAGAGAACCGGGGAGCTGTTTTTT. This encodes CASSPPGQRTGELFF.

This clone is judged medium-sized. This chain connects TRBV12-2 to TRBJ2-2; the DNA was not compared with TRBD2, the D call given in the table. TRBV12-2 is noted as a pseudogene. This CDR3 is built from 14 residues. This CDR3 reads CASFHGENTGELFF. The CDR3 nucleotides are TGTGCCAGTTTTCACGGAGAGAACACCGGGGAGCTGTTTTTT.

This clone was observed a few times. This chain links TRBV14 with TRBJ2-7; 11 positions agree with TRBD2. The CDR3 has 16 amino acids. V shed 0 bases and J 2 bases; nucleotides not matched to a gene: 3. Germline CDR1 reads SGHDN; CDR2 reads FVKESK. CDR3 loop: CASSQELAGAAYEQYF. CDR3 DNA sequence: TGTGCCAGCAGCCAAGAACTAGCGGGAGCAGCCTACGAGCAGTACTTC. The full variable domain, rest sourced from reference TRBV14 and TRBJ2-7, is EAGVTQFPSHSVIEKGQTVTLRCDPISGHDNLYWYRRVMGKEIKFLLHFVKESKQDESGMPNNRFLAERTGGTYSTLKVQPAELEDSGVYFCASSQELAGAAYEQYFGPGTRLTVT.

This clone counts as medium-sized (0.01 to 0.1%). The gene calls are TRBV11-3 and TRBJ1-2; 7 bases align to TRBD1. The ends lost 8 bases at V and 5 bases at J; junction bases unmatched: 11. Per germline, CDR1 SGHNT and CDR2 YENEEA. The CDR3 has 14 amino acids. The CDR3 nucleotides read TGTGCCAGCGGGCGCCCCGGGACAGTTTATGGCTACACCTTC. It specifies CASGRPGTVYGYTF. The full variable domain, completed using reference TRBV11-3 and TRBJ1-2, is EAGVVQSPRYKIIEKKQPVAFWCNPISGHNTLYWYLQNLGQGPELLIRYENEEAVDDSQLPKDRFSAERLKGVDSTLKIQPAELGDSAVYLCASGRPGTVYGYTFGSGTRLTVV.

This clone occurred a few times. The V and J genes are TRBV9 and TRBJ1-2; a possible D gene is TRBD1 (6 bases). CDR3 size: 12 residues. Germline assignment: CDR1 SGDLS and CDR2 YYNGEE. Trimming took 3 bases from V and 8 from J, leaving 11 bases between them. CDR3 in amino acids: CASSAQGTGYTF. CDR3 coding DNA: TGTGCCAGCAGCGCACAGGGAACGGGCTACACCTTC.

The chain recombines TRBV9 with TRBJ2-7; tentatively, D is TRBD2 (6 bases). CDR1 and CDR2 (germline): SGDLS, YYNGEE. The CDR3 is made up of 15 amino acids. Trimming took off 7 bases at V and 4 bases at J, with 21 bases between the two ends. The CDR3 is CASGGERTKSYEQYF. For the CDR3, the DNA is TGTGCCAGCGGGGGTGAGCGGACTAAGAGTTACGAGCAGTACTTC.

This rearrangement joins TRBV10-2 to TRBJ1-2, with 10 bases lining up with TRBD1. This CDR3 comprises 14 residues. The trim removed 7 bases at V and 5 bases at J, leaving 7 bases unmatched. CDR1 is WSHSY, CDR2 SAAADI, per germline. This chain's CDR3 is CASNSGTGVYGYTF. CDR3 sequence (DNA): TGCGCCAGCAATTCCGGGACAGGGGTATATGGCTACACCTTC.

This clone was observed a handful of times. The chain joins TRBV7-6 to TRBJ2-3, with D maybe TRBD2 (5 bases). Germline CDR1 is SGHVS and CDR2 is FNYEAQ. The CDR3 totals 16 residues. V lost 1 base to trimming and J lost 4 bases, with 15 bases between them. CDR3 DNA: TGTGCCAGCAGCTTAGGAGGGTTTGGTTCATCAGATACGCAGTATTTT. Translated, it gives CASSLGGFGSSDTQYF.

V is TRBV11-3 and J is TRBJ2-6; unclear D gene. Between the trimmed V and J ends, which lost 3 bases and 3 bases, there was a span of 12 bases. This CDR3 spans 16 amino acids. Germline V gene lookup returns CDR1 SGHNT and CDR2 YENEEA. The DNA of the CDR3 is TGTGCCAGCAGCTTGGGCCCCGCTAGTGGGGCCAACGTCCTGACTTTC. Its translation: CASSLGPASGANVLTF.

This clone was observed a handful of times. The J gene is TRBJ2-2, the V gene TRBV6-1; 10 bases are a match to TRBD2. Germline V lookup: CDR1 MNHNS, CDR2 SASEGT. After removal of 1 base from V and 2 bases from J, the junction contained 7 bases not matched to a gene. CDR3 length: 18 residues. CDR3 in DNA: TGTGCCAGCAGTGAAGATAGCGGGAGGCTCTCCAACACCGGGGAGCTGTTTTTT. As protein: CASSEDSGRLSNTGELFF.

The gene calls are TRBV7-6 and TRBJ1-1, with TRBD1 as a possible D gene (6 bases). This CDR3 is built from 14 residues. The germline V gene has CDR1 SGHVS and CDR2 FNYEAQ. V was shortened by 6 bases and J by 5 bases, with 16 bases between the two germline ends. This CDR3 reads CASSQGRGRTEAFF. The CDR3 DNA sequence: TGTGCCAGCAGTCAGGGACGGGGGCGAACTGAAGCTTTCTTT.

The chain combines TRBV30 with TRBJ1-3, with unresolved D. V lost 3 bases and J lost 0, with 9 bases in between. This CDR3 contains 14 residues. In germline, CDR1 is GTSNPN, CDR2 SVGIG (reference sequence). The CDR3 nucleotides are TGTGCCTGGAGCGACGGATACTCTGGAAACACCATATATTTT. Translated: CAWSDGYSGNTIYF.

This chain links TRBV30 with TRBJ1-4; TRBD1 matches 7 bases. The germline gives CDR1 GTSNPN, CDR2 SVGIG (reference sequence). This CDR3 has 14 amino acids. The junction had 11 bases not matched to a gene; V was cut back by 0 bases and J by 13 bases. For the CDR3, the DNA is TGTGCCTGGAGTGTACGGGGGAGACAGGGTAGACTGTTTTTT. It is translated as CAWSVRGRQGRLFF.

CDR3 amino acids: CASSLVLSGEKLFF. CDR3 nucleotides: TGTGCCAGCAGCTTAGTCTTGTCTGGGGAAAAACTGTTTTTT. V usage is TRBV7-5 and J usage is TRBJ1-4. TRBV7-5 represents a pseudogene. CDR3 length: 14 amino acids.

In its sample, this clone ranks as large. The chain couples TRBV6-8 to TRBJ2-1, with 9 nucleotides matching TRBD2. CDR3 length: 15 amino acids. Unmatched junction bases numbered 6, after V lost 3 bases and J lost 6 bases. The germline gives CDR1 MNHGY, CDR2 SAAAGT. In DNA, the CDR3 is TGTGCCAGCAGTTATCGGCCTAGCGGGACCAATGAGCAGTTCTTC. Amino acids: CASSYRPSGTNEQFF.

The chain has TRBV28 and TRBJ2-2; TRBD1 matches 7 bases. The J segment lost 7 bases and the V segment lost 0 bases, leaving 5 bases of the junction unmatched. The CDR3 consists of 15 residues. From germline, CDR1 is MDHEN and CDR2 SYDVKM. Here the CDR3 reads CASSLWRGPDGELFF. The CDR3 DNA is TGTGCCAGCAGTTTATGGAGGGGGCCGGACGGGGAGCTGTTTTTT.

The chain is built from TRBV9 and TRBJ2-7; 9 nucleotides match TRBD2. The CDR3 is 15 residues long. V was clipped by 3 bases and J by 5 bases; unmatched bases: 9. Germline values: CDR1 SGDLS, CDR2 YYNGEE. DNA for the CDR3: TGTGCCAGCAGCGCGGGTCCTAGCGGGATCAACGAGCAGTACTTC. Protein sequence: CASSAGPSGINEQYF.

By sample share, this clone is medium-sized. The chain employs TRBV11-3 and TRBJ2-3, with 8 bases matching TRBD2. V lost 2 bases to trimming and J lost 2 bases; unmatched junction nucleotides: 3. Germline V CDR1 and CDR2: SGHNT, YENEEA. The CDR3 has 15 residues. The CDR3 region is CASSLRAGVTDTQYF. CDR3 sequence (DNA): TGTGCCAGCAGCTTAAGAGCGGGGGTCACAGATACGCAGTATTTT.

This chain links TRBV29-1 with TRBJ2-3, with 13 nucleotides matching TRBD2. The CDR3 totals 13 residues. Losses at the gene ends were 1 base for V and 10 bases for J; bases not matched to a gene: 2. Germline V gives CDR1 SQVTM, CDR2 ANQGSEA. CDR3 protein: CSVEGTSGSAQYF. DNA of the CDR3: TGCAGCGTTGAAGGGACTAGCGGGAGCGCGCAGTATTTT.

This chain links TRBV5-1 with TRBJ2-3; D may correspond to TRBD1 or TRBD2 (5 bases each). The ends were cut back, 0 bases at V and 4 bases at J, with 18 bases in the middle. CDR1 and CDR2 (germline): SGHRS, YFSETQ. CDR3 length equals 17 residues. The CDR3 protein is CASSLVGDPIFADTQYF. The CDR3, as DNA: TGCGCCAGCAGCTTGGTTGGGGACCCCATCTTCGCAGATACGCAGTATTTT.

This clone was detected only a few times. The chain is built from TRBV30 and TRBJ1-1, with 7 bases fitting TRBD1. This CDR3 region has 13 residues. Per the germline V gene, CDR1 is GTSNPN and CDR2 is SVGIG (reference sequence). Trimming cost V 3 bases and J 7 bases; bases outside gene matches: 8. The CDR3 spells CAWREGALREAFF. The CDR3 DNA sequence: TGTGCCTGGAGGGAGGGGGCTCTACGTGAAGCTTTCTTT.